The entry that follows covers one T cell receptor (beta chain) sequence. Trimming shortened V by 1 base and J by 2 bases, and 10 bases separated the two germline ends. The CDR3 is 15 amino acids. Germline V gene data show CDR1 as SGHRS and CDR2 as YFSETQ. The data were taken from a study of OX40 agonist ivuxolimab in advanced cancers. Study-level information: Patients received ivuxolimab, an intravenous treatment, every 2 weeks at 0.01 to 10 mg/kg. Treatment received earlier with anti-PD-1, anti-PD-L1 or anti-CTLA-4 agents was allowed, and over 30% had some.

Data came from immunoSEQ multiplex PCR; TCRdb stores just in-frame clones and leaves some out. The sample lists fewer than 70,000 clones; around 83% were seen once. Specimen: CD4+ or CD8+ T cells sorted from blood, collected in a trial of the OX40 agonist ivuxolimab. The chain links TRBV5-1 to TRBJ2-1; maybe TRBD1 (5 bases). The receptor was isolated from an adult with an advanced solid tumor such as melanoma, head and neck, liver or kidney cancer. In DNA, the CDR3 is TGCGCCAGCAGCTTGAGGGGCGCCCCCTACAATGAGCAGTTCTTC. This sequence encodes CASSLRGAPYNEQFF.